This T cell receptor (beta chain) was profiled in a study of PD-1 blockade in classical Hodgkin lymphoma. This table comes from immunoSEQ multiplex PCR, and its TCRdb copy is limited to in-frame clones, with some not included. The sample holds roughly 61,000 clones, approximately 90% seen once. Study results and caveats: In CD4+ cells, TCR diversity went up significantly by C4D1, but in CD8+ cells it did not. Newly diagnosed patients reportedly trailed healthy donors in baseline TCR diversity. Complete responders matched newly diagnosed patients in baseline diversity.

There was relapse after autologous stem cell transplantation in every patient, and there was variation in brentuximab vedotin exposure. Best outcomes ranged across complete response, partial response and progressive disease. As to this clone: Its antigen is undetermined.

This CDR3 is built from 11 residues. From germline, CDR1 is LNHDA and CDR2 SQIVND (reference sequence). Sequencing used peripheral blood mononuclear cells (PBMCs), obtained before the second cycle of nivolumab. V and J are TRBV19 and TRBJ2-5; D not certain. TRBJ2-7 matches the DNA end more closely, so the J call is doubtful. The clonotype originates from a human donor with classical Hodgkin lymphoma. The CDR3 spells CASRKGYEQYF. CDR3 nucleotides: TGTGCCAGTAGGAAAGGCTACGAGCAGTACTTC.